A single sample gave rise to the 4 T cell receptor beta chains below, sequenced in a study of blood T cell repertoires in COVID-19. Libraries were prepared by immunoSEQ multiplex PCR; TCRdb keeps only in-frame clonotypes and omits some of them. The sample yields roughly 68,000 clones, approximately 86% seen once. The sample comprised peripheral blood. These receptors all come from a man in his forties or fifties with acute or convalescent COVID-19.

This rearrangement joins TRBV7-9 to TRBJ1-2, with 8 bases aligning to TRBD1. V lost 5 bases, J lost 0 bases, and 11 bases stayed unmatched. Germline V lookup: CDR1 SEHNR, CDR2 FQNEAQ (reference sequence). The CDR3 runs 17 residues. The CDR3 region is CASSPEWGQEANYGYTF. CDR3 sequence (DNA): TGTGCCAGCAGCCCAGAATGGGGACAGGAGGCTAACTATGGCTACACCTTC.

This chain joins TRBV6-2 or TRBV6-3 and TRBJ2-1, with 11 bases lining up with TRBD2. With V trimmed by 2 bases and J by 0 bases, 9 bases remained unmatched. The CDR3 consists of 19 residues. Germline V gene sequence: CDR1 MNHEY, CDR2 SVGEGT. The CDR3 DNA follows: TGTGCCAGCAGTTACAGGCTAGCGGGGGGTCACGACTCCTACAATGAGCAGTTCTTC. Its protein product is CASSYRLAGGHDSYNEQFF.

This rearrangement joins TRBV5-1 to TRBJ2-7; 9 bases are a match to TRBD1. CDR1 is SGHRS, CDR2 YFSETQ, per germline. V lost 4 bases to trimming and J lost 3 bases; unmatched junction nucleotides: 5. The CDR3 has 14 amino acids. The CDR3: CASSQGQGGYEQYF. CDR3 bases: TGCGCCAGCAGCCAGGGACAGGGAGGCTACGAGCAGTACTTC.

This sequence joins TRBV7-3 and TRBJ2-2, with 10 nucleotides matching TRBD2. The ends lost 4 bases at V and 6 bases at J; junction bases unmatched: 5. The CDR3 has 15 residues. Germline-derived CDR1 and CDR2 are SGHTA and FQGTGA. The CDR3 loop is CASSYGTSVSGELFF. The CDR3 DNA is TGTGCCAGCAGCTACGGGACTAGCGTGTCCGGGGAGCTGTTTTTT.